This TCR beta chain was captured in a study of shared clonotypes between healthy human individuals. Study-wide points: Memory subsets had estimated richness that was generally smaller than that of naive subsets.

Sequencing was performed with immunoSEQ multiplex PCR; in TCRdb, only in-frame clones are kept and a portion is missing. In the table there are roughly 890,000 clones, 92% of which are singletons. As to this clone: The target antigen is unknown.

CDR3 length equals 13 residues. Germline V gene data show CDR1 as ENHRY and CDR2 as SYGVKD. Trimming stripped 11 bases from V and 4 bases from J, with 17 bases between. Naive CD8 cells lacked CD45RO and underwent positive selection for CCR7, leaving out terminally differentiated effector memory CD45RA+ cells. Sequencing was carried out using naive CD8+ T cells sorted from blood. The source of this sequence is a young man in good health. The rearrangement uses TRBV10-3 and TRBJ1-2; D perhaps matches TRBD1 (6 bases). CDR3 protein: CAAQRGALYGYTF. CDR3 bases: TGTGCCGCTCAAAGGGGGGCCCTCTATGGCTACACCTTC.